This T cell receptor (beta chain) was retrieved from a study of neurological immune-mediated disorders. Study information: Within the group of 34 multiple sclerosis patients, roughly 31 were relapsing-remitting, while 3 were secondary progressive.

TCRdb reprocessed the 5' RACE reads via MiXCR and lists one record per CDR3 protein. The repertoire has about 120,000 distinct CDR3 sequences, roughly 3.2% of them found once; the top ten carry about 1.2%. This clonotype was seen many times. The CDR3 consists of 14 residues. Germline lookup yields CDR1 MNHEY and CDR2 SVGAGI. V was clipped by 8 bases and J by 6 bases, with 20 bases between them. The chain has TRBV6-5 and TRBJ2-7; possibly TRBD1 for D (5 bases). What was sequenced was PBMCs. The TCR comes from a woman under 40 with multiple sclerosis. CDR3 DNA: TGTGCCAGCTATCCATTGCAGGGAATCGGCGAGCAGTACTTC. Translated, it gives CASYPLQGIGEQYF.